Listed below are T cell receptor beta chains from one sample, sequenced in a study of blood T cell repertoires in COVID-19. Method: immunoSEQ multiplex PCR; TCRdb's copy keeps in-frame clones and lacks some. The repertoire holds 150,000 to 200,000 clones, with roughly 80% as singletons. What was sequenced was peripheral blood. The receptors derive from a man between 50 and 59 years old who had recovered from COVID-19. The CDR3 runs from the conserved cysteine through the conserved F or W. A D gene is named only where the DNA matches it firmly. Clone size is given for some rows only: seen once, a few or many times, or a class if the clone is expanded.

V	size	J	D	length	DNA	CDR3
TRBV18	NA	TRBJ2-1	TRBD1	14	TGTGCCAGCTCACCAGACAGGGCCTACAATGAGCAGTTCTTC	CASSPDRAYNEQFF
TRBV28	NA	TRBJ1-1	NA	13	TGTGCCAGCAGACCCACAGTTTTCACTGAAGCTTTCTTT	CASRPTVFTEAFF
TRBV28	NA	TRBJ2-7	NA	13	TGTGCCAGCGGGGAGGTCACAGCCTACGAGCAGTACTTC	CASGEVTAYEQYF
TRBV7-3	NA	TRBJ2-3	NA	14	TGTGCCAGCAGCTTTAGCGGCAGCACAGATACGCAGTATTTT	CASSFSGSTDTQYF
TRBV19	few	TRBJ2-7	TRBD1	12	TGTGCCAGCAGCCGTACAGGGGGCGGGCAGTACTTC	CASSRTGGGQYF
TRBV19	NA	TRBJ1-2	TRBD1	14	TGTGCCACCACTCCACCCAGGGGGGCATATGGCTACACCTTC	CATTPPRGAYGYTF
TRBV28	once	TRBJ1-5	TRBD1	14	TGTGCCAGCAGTTTGGGGCAGGGGGGTCAGCCCCAGCATTTT	CASSLGQGGQPQHF
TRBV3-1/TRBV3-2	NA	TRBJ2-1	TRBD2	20	TGTGCCAGCAGCCTAGCGGGACTAGCGGGAGGGGGGGCCTCCTACAATGAGCAGTTCTTC	CASSLAGLAGGGASYNEQFF
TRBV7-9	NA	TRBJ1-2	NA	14	TGTGCCAGCAGCTTAGCGCGACATAACTATGGCTACACCTTC	CASSLARHNYGYTF
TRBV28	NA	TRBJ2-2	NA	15	TGTGCCAGCCAACCCAGCGGTACGAACACCGGGGAGCTGTTTTTT	CASQPSGTNTGELFF
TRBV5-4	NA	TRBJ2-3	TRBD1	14	TGTGCCAGCAGCCAGGACAGGTGGGCAGATACGCAGTATTTT	CASSQDRWADTQYF
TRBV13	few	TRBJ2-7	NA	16	TGTGCCAGCAGCTGGGGGACTTACCCTTCCCAGTCCGAGCAGTACTTC	CASSWGTYPSQSEQYF
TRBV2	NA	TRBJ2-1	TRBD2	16	TGTGCCAGCAGTGCTAGCGGGAGCGGGTCCTACAATGAGCAGTTCTTC	CASSASGSGSYNEQFF
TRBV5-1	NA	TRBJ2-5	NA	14	TGCGCCAGCAGCTTGGGGCAGAACCAAGAGACCCAGTACTTC	CASSLGQNQETQYF
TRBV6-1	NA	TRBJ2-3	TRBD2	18	TGTGCCAGCAGTGGGGGGACTAGCGGGAGGGCAATAGAGGATACGCAGTATTTT	CASSGGTSGRAIEDTQYF
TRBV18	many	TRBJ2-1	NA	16	TGTGCCAGCTCACCACCGAGGCAGGGAATCGGCAATGAGCAGTTCTTC	CASSPPRQGIGNEQFF
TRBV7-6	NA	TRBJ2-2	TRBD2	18	TGTGCCAGCAGCCTACGGACTAGCGGGAGGGCTTTAACCGGGGAGCTGTTTTTT	CASSLRTSGRALTGELFF
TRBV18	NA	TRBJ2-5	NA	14	TGTGCCAGCTCACCACTTGAGGGATGGGAGACCCAGTACTTC	CASSPLEGWETQYF
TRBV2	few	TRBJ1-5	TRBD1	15	TGTGCCAGCAGTCCGGACAGGGCCAACAATCAGCCCCAGCATTTT	CASSPDRANNQPQHF
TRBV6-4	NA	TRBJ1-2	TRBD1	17	TGTGCCAGCAGTGACTCCCGGGACAGCGAATGGAACTATGGCTACACCTTC	CASSDSRDSEWNYGYTF
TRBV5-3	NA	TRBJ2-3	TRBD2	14	TGTGCCAGAAGCTTAGCGGGAGCGACAGATACGCAGTATTTT	CARSLAGATDTQYF
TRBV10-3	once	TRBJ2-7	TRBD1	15	TGTGCCATCAGTGGGGACAGGGGGCAATCCTACGAGCAGTACTTC	CAISGDRGQSYEQYF
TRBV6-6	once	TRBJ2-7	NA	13	TGTGCCAGCACTACGGGAGAGCGCTACGAGCAGTACTTC	CASTTGERYEQYF
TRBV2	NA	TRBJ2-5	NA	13	TGTGCCAGCATTCGGGGTCCCCAAGAGACCCAGTACTTC	CASIRGPQETQYF
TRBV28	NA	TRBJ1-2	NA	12	TGTGCCAGCAGCTACCGCGACTATGGCTACACCTTC	CASSYRDYGYTF
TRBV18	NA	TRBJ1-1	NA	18	TGTGCCAGCTCACCGTCATCAGGAGGAGTGACGAGGAACACTGAAGCTTTCTTT	CASSPSSGGVTRNTEAFF
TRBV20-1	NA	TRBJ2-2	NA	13	TGCAGTGCGAGTCGACAGTACACCGGGGAGCTGTTTTTT	CSASRQYTGELFF
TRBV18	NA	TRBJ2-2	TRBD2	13	TGTGCCAGCTCCGGGACTACAACCGGGGAGCTGTTTTTT	CASSGTTTGELFF
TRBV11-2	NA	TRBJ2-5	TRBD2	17	TGTGCCAGCAGTTCCGGGACTAGCGGAGTGGGGGAAGAGACCCAGTACTTC	CASSSGTSGVGEETQYF
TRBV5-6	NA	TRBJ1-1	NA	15	TGTGCCAGCAGCTTGTATAAGGGGATGGACACTGAAGCTTTCTTT	CASSLYKGMDTEAFF
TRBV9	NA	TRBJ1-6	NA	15	TGTGCCAGCAGCTCTCGACAGGACTATAATTCACCCCTCCACTTT	CASSSRQDYNSPLHF
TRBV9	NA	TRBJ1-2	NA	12	TGTGCCAGCAGCCCCCCGGACTATGGCTACACCTTC	CASSPPDYGYTF
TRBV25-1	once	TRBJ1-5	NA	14	TGTGCCAGCAGTGAAAGTCGGGTCGATCAGCCCCAGCATTTT	CASSESRVDQPQHF
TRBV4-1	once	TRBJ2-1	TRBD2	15	TGCGCCAGCAGCCAACTTGGACTAGGCTACAATGAGCAGTTCTTC	CASSQLGLGYNEQFF
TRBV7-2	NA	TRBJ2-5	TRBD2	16	TGTGCCAGCAGCCTAGCTAGCGGTTCCTTCCAAGAGACCCAGTACTTC	CASSLASGSFQETQYF
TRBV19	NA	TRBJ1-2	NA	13	TGTGCCAGTAGTGTCCCCGGGGGATATGGCTACACCTTC	CASSVPGGYGYTF
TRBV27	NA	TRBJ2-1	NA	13	TGTGCCAGCAGTTTAAACTACCACAATGAGCAGTTCTTC	CASSLNYHNEQFF